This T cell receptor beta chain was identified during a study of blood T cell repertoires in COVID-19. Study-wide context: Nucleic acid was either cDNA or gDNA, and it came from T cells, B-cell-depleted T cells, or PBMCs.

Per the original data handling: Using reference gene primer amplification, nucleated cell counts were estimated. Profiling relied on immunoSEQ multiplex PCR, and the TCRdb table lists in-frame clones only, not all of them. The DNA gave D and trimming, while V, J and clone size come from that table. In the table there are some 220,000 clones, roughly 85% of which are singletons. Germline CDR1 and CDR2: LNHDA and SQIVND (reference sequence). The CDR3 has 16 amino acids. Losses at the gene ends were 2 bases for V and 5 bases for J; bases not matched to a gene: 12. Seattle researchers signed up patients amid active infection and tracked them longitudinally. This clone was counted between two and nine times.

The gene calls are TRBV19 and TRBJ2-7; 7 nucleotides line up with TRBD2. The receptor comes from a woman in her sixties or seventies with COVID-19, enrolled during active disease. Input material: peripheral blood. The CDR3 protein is CASSITRLAGVDEQYF. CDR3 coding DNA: TGTGCCAGTAGTATAACCCGACTAGCAGGAGTGGACGAGCAGTACTTC.